Here is one T cell receptor (beta chain) with its context. Its antigen is not known. These data come from a study of Ad26.COV2.S vaccination and SARS-CoV-2 variants. Whole-study context: Donor was in the COV1001 Ad26.COV2.S trial arm.

Treatment specified: about 20 received Ad26.COV2.S at low or high dose, single or two shots; roughly five received placebo; per-sample allocation not given. Sampling was done on day 63 after the first vaccine or placebo injection. Boston hosted the donor, who was an adult aged 18-55 years. An Ad26 vector that expressed Wuhan-strain SARS-CoV-2 spike constituted the vaccine. Study findings and constraints: Spike-specific TCR breadth was greater after Ad26.COV2.S than placebo.

CDR3 length: 17 residues. The ends lost 3 bases at V and 5 bases at J; junction bases unmatched: 14. Germline V CDR1 and CDR2: SEHNR, FQNEAQ (reference sequence). TCRdb's copy holds only in-frame clones and misses some; the assay was immunoSEQ multiplex PCR. The sample carries roughly 380,000 clones, around 90% recorded once. J is TRBJ2-7 and V is TRBV7-9; 9 bases are a match to TRBD1. The origin of this receptor is a person aged 18-65 years who received the Ad26.COV2.S COVID-19 vaccine or a placebo. Material: peripheral blood, obtained in a trial of Ad26.COV2.S vaccine versus placebo. CDR3 loop: CASSFPQPGQGFHEQYF. CDR3 DNA: TGTGCCAGCAGCTTCCCCCAACCGGGACAGGGTTTCCACGAGCAGTACTTC.